These T cell receptor beta chains were read from a single sample in a study of blood T cell repertoires in COVID-19. The repertoire was sequenced with immunoSEQ multiplex PCR; TCRdb's copy has only in-frame clones and lacks some. This table holds 250,000 to 400,000 clones, roughly 86% found once. Material: PBMCs or T cells enriched from blood (not recorded which). The receptors stem from a woman in her twenties or thirties who had recovered from COVID-19. Each CDR3 is given with its conserved first and last residue. D genes are given only for firm matches. Clone size is stated in some rows and not others, as once, few, many or a class when expanded.

CDR3aa: CASRKGQGMNTEAFF; CDR3nt: TGTGCCAGCAGAAAGGGACAGGGGATGAACACTGAAGCTTTCTTT; v_gene: TRBV27; j_gene: TRBJ1-1; abundance: NA; d_gene: TRBD1
CDR3aa: CASSSGIRTGELFF; CDR3nt: TGTGCCAGCAGTTCAGGGATCAGGACCGGGGAGCTGTTTTTT; v_gene: TRBV27; j_gene: TRBJ2-2; abundance: NA; d_gene: NA
CDR3aa: CSGGSGQGQIYEQYF; CDR3nt: TGCAGCGGGGGCTCGGGTCAGGGACAAATCTACGAGCAGTACTTC; v_gene: TRBV29-1; j_gene: TRBJ2-7; abundance: NA; d_gene: NA
CDR3aa: CASSEGTPLHF; CDR3nt: TGTGCCAGCAGCGAAGGGACTCCCCTCCACTTT; v_gene: TRBV12-3/TRBV12-4; j_gene: TRBJ1-6; abundance: NA; d_gene: NA
CDR3aa: CASSLGIFGGYTF; CDR3nt: TGTGCCAGCAGTTTGGGCATCTTTGGGGGCTACACCTTC; v_gene: TRBV12-3/TRBV12-4; j_gene: TRBJ1-2; abundance: NA; d_gene: NA
CDR3aa: CASSPPWEETQYF; CDR3nt: TGTGCCAGCAGCCCCCCATGGGAGGAGACCCAGTACTTC; v_gene: TRBV4-2; j_gene: TRBJ2-5; abundance: NA; d_gene: NA
CDR3aa: CASRDMDRGLETQYF; CDR3nt: TGTGCCAGTAGAGACATGGACAGGGGGTTGGAGACCCAGTACTTC; v_gene: TRBV19; j_gene: TRBJ2-5; abundance: NA; d_gene: TRBD1
CDR3aa: CASSLAGPANTEAFF; CDR3nt: TGTGCCAGCAGCTTAGCTGGGCCGGCAAACACTGAAGCTTTCTTT; v_gene: TRBV11-2; j_gene: TRBJ1-1; abundance: NA; d_gene: NA
CDR3aa: CATSKGGGTEAFF; CDR3nt: TGTGCCACCAGCAAAGGGGGTGGTACTGAAGCTTTCTTT; v_gene: TRBV15; j_gene: TRBJ1-1; abundance: NA; d_gene: NA
CDR3aa: CATSGGQGKDYGYTF; CDR3nt: TGTGCCACCAGTGGCGGACAGGGGAAGGACTATGGCTACACCTTC; v_gene: TRBV24-1; j_gene: TRBJ1-2; abundance: many; d_gene: TRBD1
CDR3aa: CASSLPRDTQYF; CDR3nt: TGCGCCAGCAGCTTACCTAGGGATACGCAGTATTTT; v_gene: TRBV5-1; j_gene: TRBJ2-3; abundance: NA; d_gene: NA
CDR3aa: CASSLLLTGELFF; CDR3nt: TGTGCCAGCAGTTTACTTCTAACGGGGGAGCTGTTTTTT; v_gene: TRBV28; j_gene: TRBJ2-2; abundance: NA; d_gene: NA
CDR3aa: CASTMGQGNTEAFF; CDR3nt: TGCGCCAGCACCATGGGACAGGGGAACACTGAAGCTTTCTTT; v_gene: TRBV4-1; j_gene: TRBJ1-1; abundance: NA; d_gene: TRBD1
CDR3aa: CASSLLDTDYGYTF; CDR3nt: TGTGCCAGCAGCTTGTTGGACACAGACTATGGCTACACCTTC; v_gene: TRBV5-4; j_gene: TRBJ1-2; abundance: NA; d_gene: NA
CDR3aa: CASSQEEINSPLHF; CDR3nt: TGCGCCAGCAGCCAAGAGGAGATTAATTCACCCCTCCACTTT; v_gene: TRBV4-3; j_gene: TRBJ1-6; abundance: NA; d_gene: NA
CDR3aa: CASSLQRPQLMADTQYF; CDR3nt: TGTGCCAGCAGTTTACAGCGGCCCCAGCTGATGGCAGATACGCAGTATTTT; v_gene: TRBV27; j_gene: TRBJ2-3; abundance: NA; d_gene: NA
CDR3aa: CASSLAAGLAAYNEQFF; CDR3nt: TGCGCCAGCAGCTTGGCCGCGGGACTAGCGGCCTACAATGAGCAGTTCTTC; v_gene: TRBV5-1; j_gene: TRBJ2-1; abundance: NA; d_gene: TRBD2
CDR3aa: CASSLSRGSQSAFF; CDR3nt: TGTGCCAGCAGCTTAAGTAGGGGGTCGCAGAGTGCTTTCTTT; v_gene: TRBV11-2; j_gene: TRBJ1-1; abundance: NA; d_gene: NA
CDR3aa: CASSPQGLGGSYEQYF; CDR3nt: TGTGCCAGCAGTCCTCAGGGCCTGGGAGGCTCCTACGAGCAGTACTTC; v_gene: TRBV28; j_gene: TRBJ2-7; abundance: NA; d_gene: NA
CDR3aa: CASSDERGQGGTGELFF; CDR3nt: TGTGCCAGTAGTGACGAAAGGGGGCAGGGCGGAACCGGGGAGCTGTTTTTT; v_gene: TRBV19; j_gene: TRBJ2-2; abundance: few; d_gene: TRBD1
CDR3aa: CASSYYSGAINQPQHF; CDR3nt: TGTGCCAGCAGTTACTACTCAGGGGCTATCAATCAGCCCCAGCATTTT; v_gene: TRBV6-6; j_gene: TRBJ1-5; abundance: NA; d_gene: NA
CDR3aa: CASSQGLGQGYGYTF; CDR3nt: TGCGCCAGCAGCCAAGGATTGGGACAGGGCTATGGCTACACCTTC; v_gene: TRBV4-1; j_gene: TRBJ1-2; abundance: NA; d_gene: TRBD1
CDR3aa: CASSPRTSGESSYNEQFF; CDR3nt: TGTGCCAGCAGCCCACGGACTAGCGGGGAGTCGTCCTACAATGAGCAGTTCTTC; v_gene: TRBV9; j_gene: TRBJ2-1; abundance: NA; d_gene: TRBD2
CDR3aa: CASSNGGLLRGTGELFF; CDR3nt: TGTGCCAGCAGTAACGGGGGACTATTACGGGGAACCGGGGAGCTGTTTTTT; v_gene: TRBV6-2/TRBV6-3; j_gene: TRBJ2-2; abundance: NA; d_gene: TRBD2